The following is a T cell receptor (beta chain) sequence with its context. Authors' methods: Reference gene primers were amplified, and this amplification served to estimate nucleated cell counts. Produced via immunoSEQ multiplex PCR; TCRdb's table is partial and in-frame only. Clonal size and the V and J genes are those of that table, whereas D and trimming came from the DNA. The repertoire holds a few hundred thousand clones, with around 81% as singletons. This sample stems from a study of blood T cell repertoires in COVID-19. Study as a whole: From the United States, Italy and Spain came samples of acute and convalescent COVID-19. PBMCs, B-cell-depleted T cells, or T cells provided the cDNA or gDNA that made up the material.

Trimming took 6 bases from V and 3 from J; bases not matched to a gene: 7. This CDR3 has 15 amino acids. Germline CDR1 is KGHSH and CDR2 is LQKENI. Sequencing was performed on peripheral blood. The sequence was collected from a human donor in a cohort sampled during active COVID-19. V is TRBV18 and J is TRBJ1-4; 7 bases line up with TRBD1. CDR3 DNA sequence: TGTGCCAGCTCTGTCCGTGGACAGGCTAATGAAAAACTGTTTTTT. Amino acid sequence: CASSVRGQANEKLFF.